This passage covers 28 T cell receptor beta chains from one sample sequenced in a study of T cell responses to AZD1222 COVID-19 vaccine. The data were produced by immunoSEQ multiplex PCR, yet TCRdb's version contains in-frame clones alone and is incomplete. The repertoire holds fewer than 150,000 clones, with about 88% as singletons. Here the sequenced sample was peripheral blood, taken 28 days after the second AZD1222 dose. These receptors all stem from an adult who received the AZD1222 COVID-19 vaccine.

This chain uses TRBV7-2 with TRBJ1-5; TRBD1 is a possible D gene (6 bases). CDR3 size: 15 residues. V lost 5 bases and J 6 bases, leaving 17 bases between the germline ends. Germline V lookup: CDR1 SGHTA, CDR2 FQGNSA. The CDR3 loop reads CASSPSRGMIQPQHF. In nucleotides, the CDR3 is TGTGCCAGCAGCCCCAGCAGGGGAATGATTCAGCCCCAGCATTTT.

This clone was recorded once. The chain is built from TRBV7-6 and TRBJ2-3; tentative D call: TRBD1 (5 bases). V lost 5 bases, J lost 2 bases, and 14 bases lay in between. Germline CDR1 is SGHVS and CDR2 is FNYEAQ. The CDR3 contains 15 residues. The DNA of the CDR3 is TGTGCCAGCAGCACGATAACAGGATACACAGATACGCAGTATTTT. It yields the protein CASSTITGYTDTQYF.

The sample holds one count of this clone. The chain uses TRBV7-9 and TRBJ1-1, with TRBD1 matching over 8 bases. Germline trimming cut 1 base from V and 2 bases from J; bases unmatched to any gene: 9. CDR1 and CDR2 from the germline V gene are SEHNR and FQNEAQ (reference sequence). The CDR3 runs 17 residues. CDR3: CASSLDWWGQENTEAFF. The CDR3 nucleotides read TGTGCCAGCAGCTTAGATTGGTGGGGACAGGAAAACACTGAAGCTTTCTTT.

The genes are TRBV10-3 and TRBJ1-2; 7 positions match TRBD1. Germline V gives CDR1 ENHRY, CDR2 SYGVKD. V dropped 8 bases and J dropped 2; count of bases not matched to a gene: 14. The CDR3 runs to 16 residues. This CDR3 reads CAISPAPGTVNYGYTF. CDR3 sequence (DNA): TGTGCCATCTCTCCTGCCCCCGGGACAGTCAACTATGGCTACACCTTC.

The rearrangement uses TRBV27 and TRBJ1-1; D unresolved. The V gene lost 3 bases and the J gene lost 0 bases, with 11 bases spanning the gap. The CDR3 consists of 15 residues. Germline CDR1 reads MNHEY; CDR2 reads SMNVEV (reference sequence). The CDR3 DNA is TGTGCCAGCAGTTTGGCCGGGAATTTGAACACTGAAGCTTTCTTT. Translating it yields CASSLAGNLNTEAFF.

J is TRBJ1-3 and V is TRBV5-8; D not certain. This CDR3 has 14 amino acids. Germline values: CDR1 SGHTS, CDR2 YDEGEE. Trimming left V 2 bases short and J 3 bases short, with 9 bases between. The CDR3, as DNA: TGTGCCAGCAGCTTTAGAAGGGTTGGAAACACCATATATTTT. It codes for CASSFRRVGNTIYF. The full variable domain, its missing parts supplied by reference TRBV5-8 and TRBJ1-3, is EAGVTQSPTHLIKTRGQQATLRCSPISGHTSVYWYQQALGLGLQFLLWYDEGEERNRGNFPPRFSGRQFPNYSSELNVNALELEDSALYLCASSFRRVGNTIYFGEGSWLTVV.

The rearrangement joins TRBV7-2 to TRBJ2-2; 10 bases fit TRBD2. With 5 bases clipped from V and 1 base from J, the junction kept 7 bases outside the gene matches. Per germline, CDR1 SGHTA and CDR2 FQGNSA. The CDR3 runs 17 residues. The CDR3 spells CASSVGGTSVNTGELFF. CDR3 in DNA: TGTGCCAGCAGCGTAGGTGGGACTAGCGTGAACACCGGGGAGCTGTTTTTT.

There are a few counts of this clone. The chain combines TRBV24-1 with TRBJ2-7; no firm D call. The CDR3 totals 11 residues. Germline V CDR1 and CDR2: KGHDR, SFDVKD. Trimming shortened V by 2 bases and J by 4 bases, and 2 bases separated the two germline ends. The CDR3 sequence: CATSDYYEQYF. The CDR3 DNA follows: TGTGCCACCAGTGATTATTACGAGCAGTACTTC.

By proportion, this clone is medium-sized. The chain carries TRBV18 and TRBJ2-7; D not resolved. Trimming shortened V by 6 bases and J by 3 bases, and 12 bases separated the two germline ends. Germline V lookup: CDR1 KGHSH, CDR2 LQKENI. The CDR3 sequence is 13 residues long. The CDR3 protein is CASSPDSHYEQYF. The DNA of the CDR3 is TGTGCCAGCTCGCCAGATTCCCACTACGAGCAGTACTTC. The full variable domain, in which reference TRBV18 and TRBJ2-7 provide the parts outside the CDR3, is NAGVMQNPRHLVRRRGQEARLRCSPMKGHSHVYWYRQLPEEGLKFMVYLQKENIIDESGMPKERFSAEFPKEGPSILRIQQVVRGDSAAYFCASSPDSHYEQYFGPGTRLTVT.

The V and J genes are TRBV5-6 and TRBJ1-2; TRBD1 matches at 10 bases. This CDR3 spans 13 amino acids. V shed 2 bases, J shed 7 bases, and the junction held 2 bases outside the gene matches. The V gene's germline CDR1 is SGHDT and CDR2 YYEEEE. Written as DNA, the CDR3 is TGTGCCAGCAGCTTCGGGACAGGGGCTGGCTACACCTTC. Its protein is CASSFGTGAGYTF.

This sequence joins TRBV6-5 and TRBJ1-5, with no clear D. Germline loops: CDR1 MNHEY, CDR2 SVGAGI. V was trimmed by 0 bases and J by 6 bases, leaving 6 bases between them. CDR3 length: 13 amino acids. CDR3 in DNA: TGTGCCAGCAGTTACTCGATCAGTCAGCCCCAGCATTTT. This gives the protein CASSYSISQPQHF.

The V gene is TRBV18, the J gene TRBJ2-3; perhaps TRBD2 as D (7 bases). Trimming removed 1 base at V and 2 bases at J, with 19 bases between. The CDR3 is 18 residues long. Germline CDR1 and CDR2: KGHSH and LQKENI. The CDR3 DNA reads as TGTGCCAGCTCACCACAGGGATCGAGCGGGACATACACAGATACGCAGTATTTT. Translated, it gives CASSPQGSSGTYTDTQYF. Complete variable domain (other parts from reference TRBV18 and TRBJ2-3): NAGVMQNPRHLVRRRGQEARLRCSPMKGHSHVYWYRQLPEEGLKFMVYLQKENIIDESGMPKERFSAEFPKEGPSILRIQQVVRGDSAAYFCASSPQGSSGTYTDTQYFGPGTRLTVL.

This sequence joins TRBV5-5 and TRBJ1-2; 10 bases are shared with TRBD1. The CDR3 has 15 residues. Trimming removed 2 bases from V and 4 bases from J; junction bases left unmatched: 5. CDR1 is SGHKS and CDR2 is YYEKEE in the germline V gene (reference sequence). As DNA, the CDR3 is TGTGCCAGCAGCTTAGGACAGGGGGTCCTCTATGGCTACACCTTC. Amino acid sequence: CASSLGQGVLYGYTF.

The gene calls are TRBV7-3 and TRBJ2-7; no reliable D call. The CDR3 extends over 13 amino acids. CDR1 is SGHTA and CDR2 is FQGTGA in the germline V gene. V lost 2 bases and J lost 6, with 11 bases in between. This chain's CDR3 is CASSLPGSSEQYF. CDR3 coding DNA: TGTGCCAGCAGCTTACCGGGCTCAAGCGAGCAGTACTTC.

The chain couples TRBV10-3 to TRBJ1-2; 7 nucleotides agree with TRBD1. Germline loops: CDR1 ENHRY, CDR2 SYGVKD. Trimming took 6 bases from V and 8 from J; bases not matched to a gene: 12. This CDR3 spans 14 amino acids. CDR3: CAIRGDRVYVGYTF. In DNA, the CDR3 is TGTGCCATCAGGGGCGACAGGGTATACGTCGGCTACACCTTC.

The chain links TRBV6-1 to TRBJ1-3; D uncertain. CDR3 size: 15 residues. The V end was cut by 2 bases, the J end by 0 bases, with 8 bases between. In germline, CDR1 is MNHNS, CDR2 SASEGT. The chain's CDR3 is CASSEQPDSGNTIYF. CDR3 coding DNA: TGTGCCAGCAGTGAACAGCCTGACTCTGGAAACACCATATATTTT.

The CDR3 reads CASSLAGGGSEQYF. CDR3 DNA: TGTGCCAGCAGCTTAGCGGGAGGGGGGTCCGAGCAGTACTTC. The rearrangement links TRBV4-2 to TRBJ2-7; 11 bases line up with TRBD2. V gave up 5 bases and J gave up 6 bases; unmatched junction bases: 6. The CDR3 is 14 residues long. Germline V gives CDR1 LGHNA, CDR2 YNFKEQ.

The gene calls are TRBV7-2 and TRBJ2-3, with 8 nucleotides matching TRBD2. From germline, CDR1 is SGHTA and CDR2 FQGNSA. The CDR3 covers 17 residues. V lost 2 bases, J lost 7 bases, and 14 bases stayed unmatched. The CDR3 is CASSLLGSGAVRNTQYF. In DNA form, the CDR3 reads TGTGCCAGCAGCTTATTGGGTAGCGGGGCAGTGCGAAATACGCAGTATTTT. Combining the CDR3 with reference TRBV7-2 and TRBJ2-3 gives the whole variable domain GAGVSQSPSNKVTEKGKDVELRCDPISGHTALYWYRQSLGQGLEFLIYFQGNSAPDKSGLPSDRFSAERTGGSVSTLTIQRTQQEDSAVYLCASSLLGSGAVRNTQYFGPGTRLTVL.

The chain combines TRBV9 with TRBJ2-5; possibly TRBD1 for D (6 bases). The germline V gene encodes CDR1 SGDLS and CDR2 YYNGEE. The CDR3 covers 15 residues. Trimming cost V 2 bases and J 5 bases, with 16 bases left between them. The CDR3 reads CASSVGLQGEETQYF. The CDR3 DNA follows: TGTGCCAGCAGCGTCGGGCTACAGGGAGAGGAGACCCAGTACTTC. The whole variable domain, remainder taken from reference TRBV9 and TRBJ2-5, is DSGVTQTPKHLITATGQRVTLRCSPRSGDLSVYWYQQSLDQGLQFLIQYYNGEERAKGNILERFSAQQFPDLHSELNLSSLELGDSALYFCASSVGLQGEETQYFGPGTRLLVL.

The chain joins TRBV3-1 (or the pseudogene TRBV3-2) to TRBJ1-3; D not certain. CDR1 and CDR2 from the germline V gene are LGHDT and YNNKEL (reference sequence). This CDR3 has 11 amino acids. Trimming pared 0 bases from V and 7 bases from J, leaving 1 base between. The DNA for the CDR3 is TGTGCCAGCAGCCAAGAGAACACCATATATTTT. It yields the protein CASSQENTIYF.

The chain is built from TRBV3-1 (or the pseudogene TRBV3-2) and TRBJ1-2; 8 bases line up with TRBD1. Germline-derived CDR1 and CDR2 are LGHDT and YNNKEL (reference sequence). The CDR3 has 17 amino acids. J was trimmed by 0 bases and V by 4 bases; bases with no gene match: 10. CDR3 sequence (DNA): TGTGCCAGCAGCCTAAAAGGACAGGGCTTAGCTAACTATGGCTACACCTTC. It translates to CASSLKGQGLANYGYTF.

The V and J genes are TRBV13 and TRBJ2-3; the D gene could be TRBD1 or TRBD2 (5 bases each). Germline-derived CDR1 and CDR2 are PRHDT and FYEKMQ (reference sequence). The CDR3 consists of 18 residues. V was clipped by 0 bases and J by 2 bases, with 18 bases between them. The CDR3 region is CASSLGGVRLPDTDTQYF. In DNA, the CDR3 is TGTGCCAGCAGCTTAGGGGGGGTACGCCTTCCGGACACAGATACGCAGTATTTT.

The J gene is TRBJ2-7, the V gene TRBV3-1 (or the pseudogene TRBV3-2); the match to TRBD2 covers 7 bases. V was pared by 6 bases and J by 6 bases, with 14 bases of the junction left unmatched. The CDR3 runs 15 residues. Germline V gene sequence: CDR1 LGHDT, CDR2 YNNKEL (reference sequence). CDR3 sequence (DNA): TGTGCCAGCAGAAACGAGGTAGCGGGCGTGGGCGAGCAGTACTTC. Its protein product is CASRNEVAGVGEQYF.

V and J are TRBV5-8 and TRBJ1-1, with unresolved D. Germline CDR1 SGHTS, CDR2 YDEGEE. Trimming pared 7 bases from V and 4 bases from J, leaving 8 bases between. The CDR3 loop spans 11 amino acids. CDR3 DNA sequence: TGTGCCAGCTTTGGAGGCACTGAAGCTTTCTTT. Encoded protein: CASFGGTEAFF.

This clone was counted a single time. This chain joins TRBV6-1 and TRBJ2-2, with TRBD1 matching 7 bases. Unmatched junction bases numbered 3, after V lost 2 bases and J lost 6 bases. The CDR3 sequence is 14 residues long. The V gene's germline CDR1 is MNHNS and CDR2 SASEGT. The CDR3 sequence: CASSERQGAGELFF. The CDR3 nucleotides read TGTGCCAGCAGTGAAAGACAGGGAGCCGGGGAGCTGTTTTTT.

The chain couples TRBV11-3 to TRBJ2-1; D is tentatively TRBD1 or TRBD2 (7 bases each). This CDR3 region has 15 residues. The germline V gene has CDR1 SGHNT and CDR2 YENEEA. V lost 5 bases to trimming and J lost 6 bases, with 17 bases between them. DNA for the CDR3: TGTGCCAGCAGCCTGGGGGGAGGGGGCCCCAATGAGCAGTTCTTC. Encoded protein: CASSLGGGGPNEQFF.

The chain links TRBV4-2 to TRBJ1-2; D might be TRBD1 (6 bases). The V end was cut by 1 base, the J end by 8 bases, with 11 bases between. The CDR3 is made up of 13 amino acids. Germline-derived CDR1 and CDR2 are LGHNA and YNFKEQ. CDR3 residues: CASSQGLQGGYTF. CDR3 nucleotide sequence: TGTGCCAGCAGCCAAGGTCTACAGGGAGGCTACACCTTC.

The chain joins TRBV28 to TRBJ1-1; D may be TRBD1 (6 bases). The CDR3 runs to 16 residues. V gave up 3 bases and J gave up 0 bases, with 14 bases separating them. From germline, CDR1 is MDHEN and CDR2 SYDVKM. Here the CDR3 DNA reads TGTGCCAGCAGTTTGTTAGGGGGAGGGATGAACACTGAAGCTTTCTTT. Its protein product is CASSLLGGGMNTEAFF. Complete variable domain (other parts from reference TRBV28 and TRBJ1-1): DVKVTQSSRYLVKRTGEKVFLECVQDMDHENMFWYRQDPGLGLRLIYFSYDVKMKEKGDIPEGYSVSREKKERFSLILESASTNQTSMYLCASSLLGGGMNTEAFFGQGTRLTVV.